This T cell receptor beta chain derives from a study of cytomegalovirus exposure and HLA in healthy donors. This PCR relied on a set of 60 Vbeta primers and 13 Jbeta primers. Using immunoSEQ multiplex PCR, the repertoire was profiled, and TCRdb retains in-frame clones only, with some absent. The sample records about 170,000 clones, 77% being singletons. Germline CDR1 is SGHAT and CDR2 is FQNNGV. V gave up 0 bases and J gave up 5 bases, with 5 bases separating them. The CDR3 totals 13 residues. V usage is TRBV11-2 and J usage is TRBJ1-5; no definite D call. The TCR comes from a woman aged 25 to 39 in good health and CMV-seropositive. The sequenced material came from PBMCs. In DNA, the CDR3 is TGTGCCAGCAGCTTAGATCGTGATCAGCCCCAGCATTTT. This sequence encodes CASSLDRDQPQHF. The entire variable domain, with the rest obtained from reference TRBV11-2 and TRBJ1-5, is as follows: EAGVAQSPRYKIIEKRQSVAFWCNPISGHATLYWYQQILGQGPKLLIQFQNNGVVDDSQLPKDRFSAERLKGVDSTLKIQPAKLEDSAVYLCASSLDRDQPQHFGDGTRLSIL.